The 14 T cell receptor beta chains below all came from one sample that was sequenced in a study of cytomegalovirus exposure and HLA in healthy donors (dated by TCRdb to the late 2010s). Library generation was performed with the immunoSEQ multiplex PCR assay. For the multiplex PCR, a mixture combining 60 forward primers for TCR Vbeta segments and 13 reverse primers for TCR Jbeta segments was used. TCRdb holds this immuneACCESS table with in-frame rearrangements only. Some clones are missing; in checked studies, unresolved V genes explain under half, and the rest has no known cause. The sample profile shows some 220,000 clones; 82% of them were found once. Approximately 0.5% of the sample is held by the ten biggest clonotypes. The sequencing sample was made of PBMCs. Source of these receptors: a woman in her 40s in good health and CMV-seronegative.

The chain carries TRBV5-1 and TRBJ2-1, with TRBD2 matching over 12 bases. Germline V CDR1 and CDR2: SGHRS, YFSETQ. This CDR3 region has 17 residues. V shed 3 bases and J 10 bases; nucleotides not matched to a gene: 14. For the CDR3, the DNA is TGCGCCAGCAGCTGGGGGATCGAGACTAGCGGGGGAGGGGAGCAGTTCTTC. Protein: CASSWGIETSGGGEQFF.

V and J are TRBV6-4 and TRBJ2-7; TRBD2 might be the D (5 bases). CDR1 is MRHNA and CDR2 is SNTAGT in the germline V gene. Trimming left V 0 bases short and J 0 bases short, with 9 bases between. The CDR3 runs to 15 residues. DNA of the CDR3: TGTGCCAGCAGTGACTCGCCGGGGAGCTCCTACGAGCAGTACTTC. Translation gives CASSDSPGSSYEQYF.

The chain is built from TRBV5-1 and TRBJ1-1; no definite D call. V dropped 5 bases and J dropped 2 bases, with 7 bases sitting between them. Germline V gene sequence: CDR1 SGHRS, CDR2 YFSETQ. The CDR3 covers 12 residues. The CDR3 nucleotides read TGCGCCAGCAGTCTTAGCAACACTGAAGCTTTCTTT. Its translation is CASSLSNTEAFF.

This CDR3 is CASSDTSGGAREQYF. The CDR3 DNA reads TGTGCCAGCAGCGACACTAGCGGGGGGGCGAGAGAGCAGTACTTC. This sequence joins TRBV11-3 and TRBJ2-7, with 13 bases that match TRBD2. Unmatched junction bases numbered 8, after V lost 5 bases and J lost 7 bases. The CDR3 covers 15 residues. From germline, CDR1 is SGHNT and CDR2 YENEEA.

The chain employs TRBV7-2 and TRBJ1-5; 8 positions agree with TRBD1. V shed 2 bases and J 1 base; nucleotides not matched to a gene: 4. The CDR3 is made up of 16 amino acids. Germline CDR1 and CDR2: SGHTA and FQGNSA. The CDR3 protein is CASSLTGGGSNQPQHF. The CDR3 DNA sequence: TGTGCCAGCAGCTTAACAGGGGGAGGGAGCAATCAGCCCCAGCATTTT.

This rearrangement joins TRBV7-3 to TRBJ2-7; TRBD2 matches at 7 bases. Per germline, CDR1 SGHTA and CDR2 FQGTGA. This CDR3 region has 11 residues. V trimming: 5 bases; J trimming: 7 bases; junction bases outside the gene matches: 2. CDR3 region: CASSAGGEQYF. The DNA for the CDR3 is TGTGCCAGCAGCGCCGGGGGGGAGCAGTACTTC. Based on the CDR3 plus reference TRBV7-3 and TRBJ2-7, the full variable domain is GAGVSQTPSNKVTEKGKYVELRCDPISGHTALYWYRQSLGQGPEFLIYFQGTGAADDSGLPNDRFFAVRPEGSVSTLKIQRTERGDSAVYLCASSAGGEQYFGPGTRLTVT.

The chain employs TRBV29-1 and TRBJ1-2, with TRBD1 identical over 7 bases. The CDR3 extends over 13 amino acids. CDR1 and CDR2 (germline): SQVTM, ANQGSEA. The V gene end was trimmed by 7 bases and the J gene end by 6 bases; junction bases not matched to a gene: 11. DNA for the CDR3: TGCAGCGCCGTAGGCGGACAGGCCAATGGCTACACCTTC. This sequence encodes CSAVGGQANGYTF.

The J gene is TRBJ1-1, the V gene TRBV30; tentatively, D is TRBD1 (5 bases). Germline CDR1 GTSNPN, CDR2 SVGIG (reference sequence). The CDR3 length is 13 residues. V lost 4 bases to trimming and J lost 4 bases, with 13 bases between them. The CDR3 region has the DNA TGTGCCTGGAATCGGGCGGGACGCACTGAAGCTTTCTTT. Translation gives CAWNRAGRTEAFF.

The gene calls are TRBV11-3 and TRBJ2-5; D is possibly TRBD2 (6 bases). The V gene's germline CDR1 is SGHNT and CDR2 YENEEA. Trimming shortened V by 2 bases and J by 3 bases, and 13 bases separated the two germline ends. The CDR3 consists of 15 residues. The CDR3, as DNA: TGTGCCAGCAGCTTATCGGGGGACGGGAAAGAGACCCAGTACTTC. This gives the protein CASSLSGDGKETQYF.

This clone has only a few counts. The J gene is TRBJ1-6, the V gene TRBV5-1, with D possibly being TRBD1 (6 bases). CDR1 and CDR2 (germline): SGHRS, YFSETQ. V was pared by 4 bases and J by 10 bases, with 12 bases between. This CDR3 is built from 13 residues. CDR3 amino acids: CASSPTQGSPLHF. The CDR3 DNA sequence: TGCGCCAGCAGCCCGACACAGGGCTCACCCCTCCACTTT.

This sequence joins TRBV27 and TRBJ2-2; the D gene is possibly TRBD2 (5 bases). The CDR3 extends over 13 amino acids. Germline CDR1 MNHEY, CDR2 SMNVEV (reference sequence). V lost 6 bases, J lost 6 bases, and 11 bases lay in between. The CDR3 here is CASSPTRAGELFF. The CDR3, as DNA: TGTGCCAGCAGCCCTACGCGGGCCGGGGAGCTGTTTTTT.

The CDR3 region has the DNA TGTGCCAGCGTGGGACAGGGGAACACTGAAGCTTTCTTT. Its protein is CASVGQGNTEAFF. The V and J genes are TRBV2 and TRBJ1-1; 9 nucleotides agree with TRBD1. The CDR3 is made up of 13 amino acids. The germline gives CDR1 SNHLY, CDR2 FYNNEI. Trimming removed 8 bases from V and 1 base from J; junction bases left unmatched: 2.

This chain's CDR3 is CSVEEGSGESLYGYTF. As DNA, the CDR3 is TGCAGCGTTGAAGAAGGTAGTGGGGAGAGCCTCTATGGCTACACCTTC. The rearrangement joins TRBV29-1 to TRBJ1-2; D gene unclear. Trimming removed 0 bases from V and 4 bases from J, with 18 bases in between. The CDR3 runs to 16 residues. Germline values: CDR1 SQVTM, CDR2 ANQGSEA.

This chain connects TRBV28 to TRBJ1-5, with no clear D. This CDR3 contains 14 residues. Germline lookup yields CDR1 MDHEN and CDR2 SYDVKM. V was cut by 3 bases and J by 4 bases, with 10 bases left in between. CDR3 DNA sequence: TGTGCCAGCAGTTTCGTCAGTATTAATCAGCCCCAGCATTTT. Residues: CASSFVSINQPQHF. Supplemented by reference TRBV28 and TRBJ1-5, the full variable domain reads DVKVTQSSRYLVKRTGEKVFLECVQDMDHENMFWYRQDPGLGLRLIYFSYDVKMKEKGDIPEGYSVSREKKERFSLILESASTNQTSMYLCASSFVSINQPQHFGDGTRLSIL.